This section outlines one T cell receptor (beta chain) sequence together with its context. These data are taken from a study of T-cell reconstitution after alpha-beta-depleted transplantation in children. This CDR3 has 11 amino acids. CDR1 and CDR2 (germline): SQVTM, ANQGSEA. Trimming left V 6 bases short and J 8 bases short, with 13 bases between. Unique molecular identifiers were incorporated during preparation of the TCRbeta library. Each CDR3 protein gets one entry after TCRdb re-called the PCR reads with MiXCR. This table holds about 540,000 distinct CDR3 sequences, about 18% found once. The V call is TRBV29-1, the J call TRBJ1-1; D is possibly TRBD1 (6 bases). This receptor was taken from a human donor who donated a stem cell graft to a child with acute lymphoblastic leukemia. The starting material was PBMCs from the stem cell graft donor, obtained from the stem cell graft. Here the CDR3 reads CSVGASGEAFF. The CDR3 region has the DNA TGCAGCGTGGGGGCCTCAGGGGAAGCTTTCTTT.